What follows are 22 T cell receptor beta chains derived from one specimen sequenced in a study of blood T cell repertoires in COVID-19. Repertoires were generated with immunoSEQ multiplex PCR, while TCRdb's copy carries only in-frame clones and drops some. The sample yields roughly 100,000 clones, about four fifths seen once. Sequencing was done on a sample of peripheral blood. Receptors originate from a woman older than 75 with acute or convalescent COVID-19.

CDR3 sequence (DNA): TGCAGCGTTGGCTTTGGGGGGGGTGAGCCCCAGCATTTT. Encoded protein: CSVGFGGGEPQHF. The chain links TRBV29-1 to TRBJ1-5; D is perhaps TRBD1 (5 bases). The V gene lost 4 bases and the J gene lost 8 bases, with 15 bases spanning the gap. Germline values: CDR1 SQVTM, CDR2 ANQGSEA. This CDR3 spans 13 amino acids. Filled out from reference TRBV29-1 and TRBJ1-5, the complete variable domain reads SAVISQKPSRDICQRGTSLTIQCQVDSQVTMMFWYRQQPGQSLTLIATANQGSEATYESGFVIDKFPISRPNLTFSTLTVSNMSPEDSSIYLCSVGFGGGEPQHFGDGTRLSIL.

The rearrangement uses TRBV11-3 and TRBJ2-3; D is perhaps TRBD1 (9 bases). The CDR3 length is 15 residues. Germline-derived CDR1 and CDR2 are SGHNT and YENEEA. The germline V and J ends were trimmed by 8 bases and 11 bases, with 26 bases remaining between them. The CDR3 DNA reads TGTGCCAGCTCTCCCGGGGGGGACAGGGACTGGCTGCAGTATTTT. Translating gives CASSPGGDRDWLQYF.

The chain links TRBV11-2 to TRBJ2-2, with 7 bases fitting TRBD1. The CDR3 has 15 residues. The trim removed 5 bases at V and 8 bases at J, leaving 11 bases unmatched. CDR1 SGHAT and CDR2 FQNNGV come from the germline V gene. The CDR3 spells CASSPLAGGFGELFF. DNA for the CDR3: TGTGCCAGCAGCCCCCTCGCAGGGGGTTTTGGGGAGCTGTTTTTT.

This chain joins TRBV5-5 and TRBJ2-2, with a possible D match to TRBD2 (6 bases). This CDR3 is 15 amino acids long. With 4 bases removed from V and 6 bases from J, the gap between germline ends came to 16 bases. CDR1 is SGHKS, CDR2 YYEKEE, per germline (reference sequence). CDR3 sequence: CASSLGTPRSGELFF. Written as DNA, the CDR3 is TGTGCCAGCAGCCTCGGGACTCCTAGGTCCGGGGAGCTGTTTTTT.

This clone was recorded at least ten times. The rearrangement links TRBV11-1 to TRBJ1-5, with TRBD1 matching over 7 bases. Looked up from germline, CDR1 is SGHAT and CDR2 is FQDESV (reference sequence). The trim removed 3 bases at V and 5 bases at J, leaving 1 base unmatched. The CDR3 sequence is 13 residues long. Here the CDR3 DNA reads TGTGCCAGCAGCTTCACAGGGGATCAGCCCCAGCATTTT. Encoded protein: CASSFTGDQPQHF. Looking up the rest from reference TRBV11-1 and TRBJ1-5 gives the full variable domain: EAEVAQSPRYKITEKSQAVAFWCDPISGHATLYWYRQILGQGPELLVQFQDESVVDDSQLPKDRFSAERLKGVDSTLKIQPAELGDSAMYLCASSFTGDQPQHFGDGTRLSIL.

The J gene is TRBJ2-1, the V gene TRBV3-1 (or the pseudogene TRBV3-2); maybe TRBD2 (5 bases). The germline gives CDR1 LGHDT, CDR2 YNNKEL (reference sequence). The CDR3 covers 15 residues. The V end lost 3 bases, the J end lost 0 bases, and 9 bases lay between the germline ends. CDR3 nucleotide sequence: TGTGCCAGCAGCCAGGACTCGAGCTCCTACAATGAGCAGTTCTTC. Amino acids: CASSQDSSSYNEQFF.

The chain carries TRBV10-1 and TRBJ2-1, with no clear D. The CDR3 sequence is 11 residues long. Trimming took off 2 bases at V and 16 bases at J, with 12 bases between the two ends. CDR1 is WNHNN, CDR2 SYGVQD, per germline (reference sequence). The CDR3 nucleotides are TGCGCCAGCAGTGAGGGTTCGCGCCTATTCTTC. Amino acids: CASSEGSRLFF.

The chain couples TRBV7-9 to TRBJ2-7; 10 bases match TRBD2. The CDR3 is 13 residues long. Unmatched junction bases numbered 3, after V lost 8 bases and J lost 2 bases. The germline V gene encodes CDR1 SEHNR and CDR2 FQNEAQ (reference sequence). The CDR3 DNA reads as TGTGCCAGCGGGCTAGCGGGAGCCTACGAGCAGTACGTC. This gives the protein CASGLAGAYEQYV.

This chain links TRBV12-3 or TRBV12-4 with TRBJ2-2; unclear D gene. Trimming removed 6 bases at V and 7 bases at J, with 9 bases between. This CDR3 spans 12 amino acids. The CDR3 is CASRIDVGELFF. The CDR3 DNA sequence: TGTGCCAGCAGGATAGATGTCGGGGAGCTGTTTTTT.

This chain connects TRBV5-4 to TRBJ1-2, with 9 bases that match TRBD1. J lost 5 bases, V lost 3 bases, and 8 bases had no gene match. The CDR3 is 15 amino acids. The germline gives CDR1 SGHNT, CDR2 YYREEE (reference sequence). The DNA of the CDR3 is TGTGCCAGCAGCTACCCGGGACAGGGTAATTATGGCTACACCTTC. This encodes CASSYPGQGNYGYTF. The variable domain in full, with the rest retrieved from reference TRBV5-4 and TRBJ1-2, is ETGVTQSPTHLIKTRGQQVTLRCSSQSGHNTVSWYQQALGQGPQFIFQYYREEENGRGNFPPRFSGLQFPNYSSELNVNALELDDSALYLCASSYPGQGNYGYTFGSGTRLTVV.

CDR3 in DNA: TGTGCCAGCAGAGGGGGCGACTCCTACAATGAGCAGTTCTTC. Translation gives CASRGGDSYNEQFF. The chain joins TRBV2 to TRBJ2-1, with TRBD1 identical over 7 bases. The V segment lost 6 bases and the J segment 0 bases; nucleotides outside the gene matches: 2. Germline assignment: CDR1 SNHLY and CDR2 FYNNEI. CDR3 length: 14 residues. The entire variable domain, with the rest obtained from reference TRBV2 and TRBJ2-1, is as follows: EPEVTQTPSHQVTQMGQEVILRCVPISNHLYFYWYRQILGQKVEFLVSFYNNEISEKSEIFDDQFSVERPDGSNFTLKIRSTKLEDSAMYFCASRGGDSYNEQFFGPGTRLTVL.

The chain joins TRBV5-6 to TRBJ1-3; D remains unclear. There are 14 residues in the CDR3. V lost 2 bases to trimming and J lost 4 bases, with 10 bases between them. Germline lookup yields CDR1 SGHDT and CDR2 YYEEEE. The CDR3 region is CASSFRQSGNTIYF. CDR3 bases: TGTGCCAGCAGCTTTCGCCAGTCCGGAAACACCATATATTTT.

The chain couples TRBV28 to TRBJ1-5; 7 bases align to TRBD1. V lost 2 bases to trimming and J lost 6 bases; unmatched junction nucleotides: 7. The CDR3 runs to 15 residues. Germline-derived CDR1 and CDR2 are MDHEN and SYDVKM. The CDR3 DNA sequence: TGTGCCAGCAGTTTACCCCAGACAGGGACTCAGCCCCAGCATTTT. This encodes CASSLPQTGTQPQHF.

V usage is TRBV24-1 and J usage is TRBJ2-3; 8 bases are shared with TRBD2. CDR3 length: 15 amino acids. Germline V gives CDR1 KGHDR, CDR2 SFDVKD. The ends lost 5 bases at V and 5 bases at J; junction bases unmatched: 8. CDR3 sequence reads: CATSGPGGPQDTQYF. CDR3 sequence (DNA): TGTGCCACCAGTGGGCCGGGAGGGCCTCAAGATACGCAGTATTTT.

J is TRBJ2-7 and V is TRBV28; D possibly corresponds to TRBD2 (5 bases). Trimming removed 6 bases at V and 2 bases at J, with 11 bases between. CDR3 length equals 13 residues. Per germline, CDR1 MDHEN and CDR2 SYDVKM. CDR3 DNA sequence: TGTGCCAGCAGGGGAGACTTTGCCTACGAGCAGTACTTC. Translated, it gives CASRGDFAYEQYF. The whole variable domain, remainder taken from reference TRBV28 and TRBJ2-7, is DVKVTQSSRYLVKRTGEKVFLECVQDMDHENMFWYRQDPGLGLRLIYFSYDVKMKEKGDIPEGYSVSREKKERFSLILESASTNQTSMYLCASRGDFAYEQYFGPGTRLTVT.

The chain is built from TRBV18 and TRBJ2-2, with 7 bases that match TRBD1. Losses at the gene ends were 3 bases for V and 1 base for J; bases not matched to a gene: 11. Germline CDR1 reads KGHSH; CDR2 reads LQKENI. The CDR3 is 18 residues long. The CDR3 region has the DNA TGTGCCAGCTCACCTCCTTGGACAGGAAAAGTGAACACCGGGGAGCTGTTTTTT. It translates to CASSPPWTGKVNTGELFF.

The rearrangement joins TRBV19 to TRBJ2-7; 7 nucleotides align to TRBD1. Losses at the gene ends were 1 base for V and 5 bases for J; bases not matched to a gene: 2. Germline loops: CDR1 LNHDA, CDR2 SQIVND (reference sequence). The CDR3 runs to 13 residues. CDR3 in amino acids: CASSIVGGHEQYV. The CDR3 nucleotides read TGTGCCAGTAGTATAGTAGGGGGCCACGAGCAGTACGTC.

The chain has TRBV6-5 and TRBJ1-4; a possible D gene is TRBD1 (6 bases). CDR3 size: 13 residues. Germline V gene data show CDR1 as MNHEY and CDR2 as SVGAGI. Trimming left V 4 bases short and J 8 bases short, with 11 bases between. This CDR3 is CASSWAGEEKLFF. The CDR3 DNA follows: TGTGCCAGCAGTTGGGCAGGGGAAGAAAAACTGTTTTTT.

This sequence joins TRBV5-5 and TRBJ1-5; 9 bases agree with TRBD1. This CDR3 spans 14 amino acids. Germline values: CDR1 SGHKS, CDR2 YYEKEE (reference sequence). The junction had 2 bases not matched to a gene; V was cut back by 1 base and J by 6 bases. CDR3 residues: CASSLRTGVQPQHF. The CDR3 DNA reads TGTGCCAGCAGCTTGCGGACAGGGGTTCAGCCCCAGCATTTT.

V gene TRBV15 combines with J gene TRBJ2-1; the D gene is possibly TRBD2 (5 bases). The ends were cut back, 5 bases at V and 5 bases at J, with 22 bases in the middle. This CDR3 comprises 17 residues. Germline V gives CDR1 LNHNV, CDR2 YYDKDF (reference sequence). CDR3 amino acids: CATSSLLAGSTHNEQFF. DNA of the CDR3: TGTGCCACCAGCTCCCTCCTTGCTGGGAGTACCCACAATGAGCAGTTCTTC.

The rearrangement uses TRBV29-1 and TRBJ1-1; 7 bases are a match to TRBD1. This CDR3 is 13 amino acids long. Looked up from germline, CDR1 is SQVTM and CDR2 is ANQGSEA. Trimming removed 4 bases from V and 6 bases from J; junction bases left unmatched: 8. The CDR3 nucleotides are TGCAGCGTTGTCTCCGGGACAGATCCTGAAGCTTTCTTT. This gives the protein CSVVSGTDPEAFF.

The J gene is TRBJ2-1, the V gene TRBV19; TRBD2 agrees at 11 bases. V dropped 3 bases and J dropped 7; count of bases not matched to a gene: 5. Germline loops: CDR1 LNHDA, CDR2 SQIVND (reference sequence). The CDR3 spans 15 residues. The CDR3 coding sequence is TGTGCCAGTAGTATTACTAGCGGGAGTGGTAATGAGCAGTTCTTC. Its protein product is CASSITSGSGNEQFF.